Listed below are T cell receptor beta chains from one sample, sequenced in a study of T cell repertoires in cytomegalovirus infection. TCRdb passed the reads through MiXCR, listing each CDR3 protein once. Of approximately 500,000 distinct CDR3 sequences in the sample, 15% to 20% are singletons; the top ten hold 20% to 30%. The sample consisted of CD8+ T cells from PBMCs. The receptors were sampled from a human donor in good health (CMV status not recorded). Some clones in this sample may be carry-over from other donors' samples. CDR3s include the opening cysteine and the closing phenylalanine or tryptophan. Each record gives: clone size, J gene, D gene, V gene, CDR3 protein, CDR3 DNA. D genes are given only for firm matches. Only part of the rows carry a size: once, few, many, or a class if the clone is expanded.

few,TRBJ2-2,.,TRBV19,CASSIGGAGNTGELFF,TGTGCCAGTAGTATAGGGGGCGCAGGGAACACCGGGGAGCTGTTTTTT
.,TRBJ1-5,.,TRBV5-1,CAATASNQPQHF,TGCGCCGCGACGGCCAGCAATCAGCCCCAGCATTTT
many,TRBJ2-1,.,TRBV7-2,CASSLTGEYYNEQFF,TGTGCCAGCAGCTTGACAGGCGAGTACTACAATGAGCAGTTCTTC
many,TRBJ1-5,TRBD1,TRBV12-3/TRBV12-4,CASTPGTGGINQPQHF,TGTGCCAGCACCCCCGGGACAGGGGGCATCAATCAGCCCCAGCATTTT
few,TRBJ2-3,TRBD2,TRBV9,CASSGSGGAVRDTQYF,TGTGCCAGCAGCGGTAGCGGGGGGGCGGTAAGAGATACGCAGTATTTT
many,TRBJ2-1,.,TRBV28,CASSLGELNEQFF,TGTGCCAGCAGTTTAGGGGAGCTGAATGAGCAGTTCTTC
.,TRBJ2-1,TRBD2,TRBV7-6,CASSPGGGKTNEQFF,TGTGCCAGCAGCCCCGGGGGGGGAAAAACCAATGAGCAGTTCTTC
many,TRBJ2-3,TRBD2,TRBV11-2,CASLGLASRTDTQYF,TGTGCCAGCCTCGGACTAGCGAGCCGCACAGATACGCAGTATTTT
few,TRBJ1-2,TRBD1,TRBV11-2,CASSLVGDRDYGYTF,TGTGCCAGCAGCTTAGTGGGGGACAGGGACTATGGCTACACCTTC
.,TRBJ2-3,.,TRBV6-2/TRBV6-3,CASSYVGRPRPDTQYF,TGTGCCAGCAGTTACGTGGGTCGGCCACGACCGGATACGCAGTATTTT
many,TRBJ2-5,.,TRBV7-2,CASSPGTTQYF,TGTGCCAGCAGCCCCGGGACGACCCAGTACTTC
few,TRBJ1-5,.,TRBV27,CASSLRGRINQPQHF,TGTGCCAGCAGTTTGAGGGGACGAATAAATCAGCCCCAGCATTTT
few,TRBJ2-7,.,TRBV5-1,CASSFRDSYEQYF,TGCGCCAGCAGCTTCAGGGATTCCTACGAGCAGTACTTC
few,TRBJ1-4,.,TRBV5-8,CASSSYSEKLFF,TGTGCCAGCAGCTCCTACAGTGAAAAACTGTTTTTT
many,TRBJ1-2,.,TRBV12-3/TRBV12-4,CASSPLQGHYGYTF,TGTGCCAGCAGCCCTTTACAGGGTCACTATGGCTACACCTTC
.,TRBJ1-4,.,TRBV27,CASSSYRTVGGEKLFF,TGTGCCAGCAGTTCATATCGGACAGTGGGGGGGGAAAAACTGTTTTTT
.,TRBJ2-1,.,TRBV27,CASSKPGLYNEQFF,TGTGCCAGCAGTAAACCGGGACTTTACAATGAGCAGTTCTTC
many,TRBJ1-1,TRBD1,TRBV5-4,CASSFGTGDEAFF,TGTGCCAGCAGCTTTGGGACAGGCGATGAAGCTTTCTTT
many,TRBJ2-1,TRBD2,TRBV12-3/TRBV12-4,CASSPTAGGGNEQFF,TGTGCCAGCAGTCCCACAGCGGGAGGGGGCAATGAGCAGTTCTTC
many,TRBJ1-1,.,TRBV6-2/TRBV6-3,CASSYRARAVREAFF,TGTGCCAGCAGTTACCGCGCCAGGGCAGTACGGGAAGCTTTCTTT
few,TRBJ2-7,.,TRBV7-9,CASSLGTAVKQYF,TGTGCCAGCAGCTTAGGGACCGCTGTGAAGCAGTACTTC
.,TRBJ2-2,TRBD2,TRBV5-1,CANREYLAGGIGELFF,TGCGCCAACAGAGAATACCTAGCGGGGGGAATCGGGGAGCTGTTTTTT
many,TRBJ2-7,TRBD1,TRBV19,CASSIFGTGQEQYF,TGTGCCAGTAGTATCTTCGGGACAGGTCAAGAGCAGTACTTC
many,TRBJ2-1,.,TRBV28,CASSSRTDILTGIIYNEQFF,TGTGCCAGCAGTTCACGGACCGATATACTAACAGGTATTATATACAATGAGCAGTTCTTC
many,TRBJ2-7,.,TRBV4-2,CASSQETETYEQYF,TGTGCCAGCAGCCAAGAGACAGAGACCTACGAGCAGTACTTC
.,TRBJ2-7,.,TRBV20-1,CSARDYRETTYEQYF,TGCAGTGCTAGAGATTACAGGGAGACCACCTACGAGCAGTACTTC
.,TRBJ2-7,.,TRBV28,CASRVGAGYEQYF,TGTGCCAGCAGGGTCGGGGCGGGCTACGAGCAGTACTTC
many,TRBJ1-4,.,TRBV7-9,CASSLPPILRSEKLFF,TGTGCCAGCAGCCTCCCCCCGATTCTCCGGAGTGAAAAACTGTTTTTT
few,TRBJ1-5,.,TRBV19,CASSLFRDLNQPQHF,TGTGCCAGTAGTTTATTCAGGGATCTCAATCAGCCCCAGCATTTT
.,TRBJ2-5,.,TRBV6-6,CASKGSAGKETQYF,TGTGCCAGCAAAGGTAGCGCAGGAAAAGAGACCCAGTACTTC
many,TRBJ1-2,.,TRBV6-1,CASSEGHDIFNFYGYTF,TGTGCCAGCAGTGAAGGACATGACATATTTAACTTCTATGGCTACACCTTC
few,TRBJ1-2,.,TRBV6-2/TRBV6-3,CASSYGGRNYGYTF,TGTGCCAGCAGTTACGGTGGTAGAAACTATGGCTACACCTTC
many,TRBJ2-7,.,TRBV24-1,CATSEGDTTYEQYF,TGTGCCACCAGTGAGGGGGACACGACCTACGAGCAGTACTTC
many,TRBJ2-1,TRBD2,TRBV7-3,CASSSVAGDNEQFF,TGTGCCAGCAGCTCCGTAGCGGGAGACAATGAGCAGTTCTTC
many,TRBJ2-3,TRBD2,TRBV7-8,CASSLSGSGDTQYF,TGTGCCAGCAGCTTGAGCGGGAGTGGGGATACGCAGTATTTT
many,TRBJ2-3,.,TRBV2,CASSYRDYGTDTQYF,TGTGCCAGCAGTTACAGGGATTACGGCACAGATACGCAGTATTTT
many,TRBJ2-5,TRBD1,TRBV12-3/TRBV12-4,CASSSSDRGKYF,TGTGCCAGCAGTTCCTCGGACAGGGGGAAGTACTTC
.,TRBJ1-4,.,TRBV14,CASSQHGGHNEKLFF,TGTGCCAGCAGCCAACATGGGGGGCATAATGAAAAACTGTTTTTT
.,TRBJ2-7,.,TRBV29-1,CSLECGRPYEQYF,TGCAGCCTCGAGTGCGGACGGCCCTACGAGCAGTACTTC
many,TRBJ2-1,TRBD1,TRBV7-9,CASSLPGQVNYNEQFF,TGTGCCAGCAGCTTACCCGGACAGGTAAACTACAATGAGCAGTTCTTC
few,TRBJ2-1,TRBD2,TRBV5-6,CASSLVRGEFNEQFF,TGTGCCAGCAGCTTGGTGCGGGGGGAGTTCAATGAGCAGTTCTTC
.,TRBJ1-6,.,TRBV15,CATSRDEAGTLHF,TGTGCCACCAGCAGAGATGAGGCGGGCACCCTCCACTTT
.,TRBJ1-1,.,TRBV7-9,CASSEGTREAFF,TGTGCCAGCAGCGAAGGGACCAGGGAGGCTTTCTTT
.,TRBJ2-1,TRBD2,TRBV11-2,CASSPPWEGIYNEQFF,TGTGCCAGCAGCCCCCCTTGGGAGGGAATCTACAATGAGCAGTTCTTC
many,TRBJ1-1,.,TRBV7-8,CASSLPLSRLNTEAFF,TGTGCCAGCAGCTTACCCCTGAGTAGACTGAACACTGAAGCTTTCTTT
.,TRBJ1-6,.,TRBV13,CASSPPEGRNSPLHF,TGTGCCAGCAGCCCCCCTGAGGGAAGGAATTCACCCCTCCACTTT
few,TRBJ2-7,.,TRBV6-5,CASSSAVGKSSYEQYF,TGTGCCAGCAGTTCCGCCGTTGGTAAAAGCTCCTACGAGCAGTACTTC
few,TRBJ2-1,.,TRBV7-9,CASSRRNGNEQFF,TGTGCCAGCAGCCGACGAAATGGTAATGAGCAGTTCTTC